This record concerns one T cell receptor (beta chain) sequence. One entry per CDR3 protein results from TCRdb running MiXCR on the 5' RACE reads. This table has a few hundred thousand distinct CDR3 sequences, roughly 19% appearing once. This entry belongs to a study of T-cell memory formation after mild COVID-19. The CDR3 loop spans 15 amino acids. The V segment lost 6 bases and the J segment 3 bases; nucleotides outside the gene matches: 9. This rearrangement joins TRBV12-3 or TRBV12-4 to TRBJ1-1; 8 bases fit TRBD1. This receptor was identified in a man aged 18 to 35 who had mild COVID-19 (a few samples of this study predate the infection). Cell type and time point are not known. The sample was PBMCs or a T cell subset sorted from them (not recorded which). The CDR3 reads CASRPGQGWDTEAFF. Written as DNA, the CDR3 is TGTGCCAGCAGACCCGGACAGGGCTGGGACACTGAAGCTTTCTTT.